These T cell receptor beta chains were read from a single sample in a study of cytomegalovirus exposure and HLA in healthy donors. Only in-frame clones appear in the TCRdb table, and some are missing; sequencing was by immunoSEQ multiplex PCR. The table records about 52,000 clones, 60% to 75% of them present only once. The sequencing input was PBMCs. Receptors originate from a woman aged 45-60 years in good health and CMV-seronegative. Both conserved end residues are part of each CDR3. The order of the fields is J gene, V gene, clone size, D gene, CDR3 DNA, CDR3 protein. D genes are given only for firm matches. Size tells how often a clone was seen (once, few, many) or the class of an expanded clone, and some rows leave it out.

TRBJ2-7	TRBV20-1	.	.	TGCAGTGCTAGAGACTTATACGAGCAGTACTTC	CSARDLYEQYF
TRBJ1-5	TRBV15	.	.	TGTGCCACCAGCAGATCGGGTCAGCCCCAGCATTTT	CATSRSGQPQHF
TRBJ1-5	TRBV28	few	TRBD1	TGTGCCAGCAGTTCGAGATGGGGACAGGGGAGGAATAGCGTTGATCAGCCCCAGCATTTT	CASSSRWGQGRNSVDQPQHF
TRBJ1-3	TRBV7-8	.	.	TGTGCCAGCAGCTTAGTTAGTAGGACAGACACCATATATTTT	CASSLVSRTDTIYF
TRBJ1-5	TRBV6-1	.	.	TGTGCCAGCGGCGAAACAGTCTATCAGCCCCAGCATTTT	CASGETVYQPQHF
TRBJ2-3	TRBV7-9	.	.	TGTGCCAGCAGTGGGAGAGTGGGAGATACGCAGTATTTT	CASSGRVGDTQYF
TRBJ2-1	TRBV9	few	TRBD2	TGTGCCAGCAGCGAGGGACTAGCGGGAAAGTACAATGAGCAGTTCTTC	CASSEGLAGKYNEQFF
TRBJ2-2	TRBV11-2	.	.	TGTGCCAGCAGCCCTCAGGGTGCCACCGGGGAGCTGTTTTTT	CASSPQGATGELFF
TRBJ2-1	TRBV6-6	.	.	TGTGCCAGCAGCCCGACAGGTGACAATGAGCAGTTCTTC	CASSPTGDNEQFF
TRBJ1-5	TRBV7-2	.	.	TGTGCCAGCAGCAGCCGGGGGGATCAGCCCCAGCATTTT	CASSSRGDQPQHF
TRBJ2-7	TRBV27	.	.	TGTGCCAGCAGTTTGAGGGGCGGGACAGTCGCGCGGGAGCAGTACTTC	CASSLRGGTVAREQYF
TRBJ1-5	TRBV7-8	.	TRBD1	TGTGCCAGCAGCCCGACAGGGGCACAGGGCAATCAGCCCCAGCATTTT	CASSPTGAQGNQPQHF
TRBJ2-1	TRBV7-9	.	TRBD1	TGTGCCAGCAGTCCACTCGGGCAGGGGGAGTTCTTC	CASSPLGQGEFF
TRBJ2-3	TRBV4-1	.	TRBD1	TGCGCCAGCAGCCAAGGGGGGACAGCTAGCACAGATACGCAGTATTTT	CASSQGGTASTDTQYF
TRBJ2-3	TRBV28	.	TRBD2	TGTGCCAGCAGTGGATTACGAGCGGGGGCGGCCGCAGATACGCAGTATTTT	CASSGLRAGAAADTQYF
TRBJ2-7	TRBV29-1	.	TRBD1	TGCAGCGTTGTAGACAGGGTGTCCCACGAGCAGTACTTC	CSVVDRVSHEQYF
TRBJ1-2	TRBV23-1	.	.	TGCGCCAACCACGCGGGGCGGTGCAAGGACTATGGCTACACCTTC	CANHAGRCKDYGYTF
TRBJ1-5	TRBV30	.	TRBD1	TGTGCCTGGAGCGACAGGGAGAATCAGCCCCAGCATTTT	CAWSDRENQPQHF
TRBJ2-5	TRBV27	.	.	TGTGCCAGCAGTTTATCGAGGGCGGGGGCCGTGTGGGAGACCCAGTACTTC	CASSLSRAGAVWETQYF
TRBJ2-1	TRBV28	.	TRBD2	TGTGCCAGCAGTCGACCAGCGGGATCCTACAATGAGCAGTTCTTC	CASSRPAGSYNEQFF
TRBJ1-2	TRBV6-5	.	TRBD1	TGTGCCAGCAGACCTCAGGGGGCGGGCTATGGCTACACCTTC	CASRPQGAGYGYTF
TRBJ2-3	TRBV5-1	.	TRBD2	TGCGCCAGCAGCTTGCGTAGCGGGAGGTTGGCAGATACGCAGTATTTT	CASSLRSGRLADTQYF
TRBJ1-1	TRBV28	.	TRBD1	TGTGCCAGCAGTTCCTGGGACAGTGAAGCTTTCTTT	CASSSWDSEAFF
TRBJ1-4	TRBV18	once	TRBD1	TGTGCCAGCTCACTTAACAGGGGGCGCGAGAATGAAAAACTGTTTTTT	CASSLNRGRENEKLFF
TRBJ2-6	TRBV11-3	.	.	TGTGCCAGCAGCCCTCCGGGGGCCAACGTCCTGACTTTC	CASSPPGANVLTF